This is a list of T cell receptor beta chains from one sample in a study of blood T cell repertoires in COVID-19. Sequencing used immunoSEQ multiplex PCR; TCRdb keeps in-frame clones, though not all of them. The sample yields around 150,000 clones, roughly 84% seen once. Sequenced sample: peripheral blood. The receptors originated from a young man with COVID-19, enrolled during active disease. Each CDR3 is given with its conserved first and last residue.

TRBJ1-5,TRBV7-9,CASSFVGDQPQHF
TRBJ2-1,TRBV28,CASSLAREVYNEQFF
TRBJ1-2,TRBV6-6,CASQTGDYGYTF
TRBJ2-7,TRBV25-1,CASSVGQGTDNEQYF
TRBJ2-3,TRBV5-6,CASSSPGTDTQYF
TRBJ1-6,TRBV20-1,CSASRSPSSYNSPLHF
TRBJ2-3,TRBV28,CASGGAAGISTDTQYF
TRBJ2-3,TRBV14,CASSQVVRGDTQYF
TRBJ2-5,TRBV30,CAWSSGGETQYF
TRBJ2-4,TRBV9,CASSHQGSGDIQYF
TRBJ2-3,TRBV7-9,CASSPGLDTDTQYF
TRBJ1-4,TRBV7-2,CASSLPGTGNEKLFF
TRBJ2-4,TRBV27,CASRGSLGKNIQYF
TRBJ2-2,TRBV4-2,CASRGLAGEGGTGELFF
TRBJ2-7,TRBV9,CASSTKPGQGSHEQYF
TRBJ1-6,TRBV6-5,CASSYSGTGYNSPLHF
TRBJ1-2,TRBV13,CASSAIIGQGYYGYTF
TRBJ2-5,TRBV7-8,CASSPGQGRTQYF
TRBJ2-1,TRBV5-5,CASTLGASGRNEQFF
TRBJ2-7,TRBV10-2,CASNYPGQNYEQYF
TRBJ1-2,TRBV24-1,CATSETFYGYTF
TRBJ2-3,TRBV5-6,CASSALWDTFQQPDTQYF
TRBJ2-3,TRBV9,CASSASGPWRDTQYF
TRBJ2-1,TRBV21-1,CASSKGLAGDEQFF
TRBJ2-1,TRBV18,CASSPLPGGLSYNEQFF
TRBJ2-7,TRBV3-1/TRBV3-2,CASSQGVASPYEQYF
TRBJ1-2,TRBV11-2,CASSLESGRAGYGYTF
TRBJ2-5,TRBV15,CATSEGGGEETQYF
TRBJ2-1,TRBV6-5,CASSYKATSLEVSFF
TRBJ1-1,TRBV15,CATSDRATGEAFF
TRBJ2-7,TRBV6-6,CASISEGYEQYF